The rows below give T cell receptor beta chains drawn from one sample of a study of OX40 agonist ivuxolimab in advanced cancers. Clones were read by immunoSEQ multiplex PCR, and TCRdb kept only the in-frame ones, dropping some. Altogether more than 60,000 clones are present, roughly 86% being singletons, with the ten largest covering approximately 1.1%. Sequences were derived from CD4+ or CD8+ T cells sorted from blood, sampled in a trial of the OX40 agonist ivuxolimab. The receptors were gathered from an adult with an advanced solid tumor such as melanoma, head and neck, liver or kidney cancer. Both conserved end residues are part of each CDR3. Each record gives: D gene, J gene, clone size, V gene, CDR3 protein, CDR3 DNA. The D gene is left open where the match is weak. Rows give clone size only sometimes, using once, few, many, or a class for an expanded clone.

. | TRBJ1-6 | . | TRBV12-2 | CASRLVTRPFWGSPLHF | TGTGCAAGTCGCTTAGTAACAAGGCCTTTCTGGGGTTCACCCCTCCACTTT
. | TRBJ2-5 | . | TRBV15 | CATSRGRSRETQYF | TGTGCCACCAGCAGGGGACGGAGTCGGGAGACCCAGTACTTC
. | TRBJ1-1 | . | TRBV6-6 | CASSYVGQLNTEAFF | TGTGCCAGCAGTTACGTGGGACAACTGAACACTGAAGCTTTCTTT
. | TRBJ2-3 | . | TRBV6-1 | CASRTNRKDTQYF | TGTGCCAGCAGAACAAACAGGAAAGATACGCAGTATTTT
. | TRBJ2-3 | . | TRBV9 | CASSVDRIQDTQYF | TGTGCCAGCAGCGTAGATAGGATTCAGGATACGCAGTATTTT
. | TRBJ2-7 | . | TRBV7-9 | CASSRDTAYEQYF | TGTGCCAGCAGCCGGGACACAGCCTACGAGCAGTACTTC
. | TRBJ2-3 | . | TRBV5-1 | CASSLADPSTDTQYF | TGCGCCAGCAGCTTGGCGGACCCCAGCACAGATACGCAGTATTTT
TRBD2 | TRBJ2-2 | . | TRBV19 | CASSTGLVSGARELFF | TGTGCCAGTAGTACCGGACTAGTATCAGGTGCTCGGGAGCTGTTTTTT
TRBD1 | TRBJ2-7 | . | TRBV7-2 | CASSPTWDRDEQYF | TGTGCCAGCAGCCCTACTTGGGACAGGGACGAGCAGTACTTC
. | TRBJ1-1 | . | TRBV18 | CASSPPETANTEAFF | TGTGCCAGCTCACCACCGGAGACAGCGAACACTGAAGCTTTCTTT
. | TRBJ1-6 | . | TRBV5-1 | CASRTKSDHNSPLHF | TGCGCCAGCAGGACCAAATCGGACCATAATTCACCCCTCCACTTT
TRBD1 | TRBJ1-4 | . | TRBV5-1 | CASSSGQGAVNEKLFF | TGCGCCAGCAGCTCCGGACAGGGGGCAGTTAATGAAAAACTGTTTTTT
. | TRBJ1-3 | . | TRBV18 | CASSPFEGNTIYF | TGTGCCAGCTCACCATTCGAGGGAAACACCATATATTTT
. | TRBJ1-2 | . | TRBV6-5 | CASNMGRGKDYGYTF | TGTGCCAGCAATATGGGCAGGGGAAAAGACTATGGCTACACCTTC
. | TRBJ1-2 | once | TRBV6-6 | CASNQRRTSNYGYTF | TGTGCCAGCAACCAGCGGCGGACCTCCAACTATGGCTACACCTTC
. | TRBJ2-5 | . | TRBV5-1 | CASSLAAGNSETQYF | TGCGCCAGCAGCTTGGCCGCGGGCAATTCAGAGACCCAGTACTTC
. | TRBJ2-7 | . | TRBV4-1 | CASSQVGLPGYSSYEQYF | TGCGCCAGCAGCCAAGTGGGGCTCCCGGGGTACAGCTCCTACGAGCAGTACTTC
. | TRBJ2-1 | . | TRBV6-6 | CASSYQLAGSNEQFF | TGTGCCAGCAGTTATCAGCTAGCAGGTAGCAATGAGCAGTTCTTC
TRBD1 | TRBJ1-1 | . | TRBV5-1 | CASSRDRNEAFF | TGCGCCAGCAGCCGGGACAGAAATGAAGCTTTCTTT
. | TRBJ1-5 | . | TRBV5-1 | CASSLWSNQPQHF | TGCGCCAGCAGCTTGTGGAGCAATCAGCCCCAGCATTTT
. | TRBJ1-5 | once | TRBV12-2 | CASRLGCENQPQHF | TGTGCAAGTCGCTTAGGCTGTGAAAATCAGCCCCAGCATTTT
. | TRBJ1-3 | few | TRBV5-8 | CASSLGQGIRGSGNTIYF | TGTGCCAGCAGCTTAGGACAAGGGATTCGGGGCTCTGGAAACACCATATATTTT